The present TCR beta chain was sequenced within a study of blood T cell repertoires in COVID-19. Sequenced by immunoSEQ multiplex PCR; TCRdb stores in-frame clones only, minus some. The table lists about 220,000 clones, about four fifths of them singletons, with approximately 1.3% in the top ten. CDR1 and CDR2 from the germline V gene are SGHRS and YFSETQ. Trimming left V 5 bases short and J 0 bases short, with 17 bases between. This CDR3 has 16 amino acids. Living in 24 US areas, the participants were between roughly 18 and 90 years of age. Which cohort a participant joined came from the clinical history participants gave.

The sample consisted of PBMCs or T cells enriched from blood (not recorded which). This clonotype originated in a woman aged 35 to 49 with acute COVID-19. The chain employs TRBV5-1 and TRBJ1-1, with a possible D match to TRBD1 (5 bases). In DNA form, the CDR3 reads TGCGCCAGCAGGGGGGGAAGTCCAGGGATGAACACTGAAGCTTTCTTT. Residues: CASRGGSPGMNTEAFF.